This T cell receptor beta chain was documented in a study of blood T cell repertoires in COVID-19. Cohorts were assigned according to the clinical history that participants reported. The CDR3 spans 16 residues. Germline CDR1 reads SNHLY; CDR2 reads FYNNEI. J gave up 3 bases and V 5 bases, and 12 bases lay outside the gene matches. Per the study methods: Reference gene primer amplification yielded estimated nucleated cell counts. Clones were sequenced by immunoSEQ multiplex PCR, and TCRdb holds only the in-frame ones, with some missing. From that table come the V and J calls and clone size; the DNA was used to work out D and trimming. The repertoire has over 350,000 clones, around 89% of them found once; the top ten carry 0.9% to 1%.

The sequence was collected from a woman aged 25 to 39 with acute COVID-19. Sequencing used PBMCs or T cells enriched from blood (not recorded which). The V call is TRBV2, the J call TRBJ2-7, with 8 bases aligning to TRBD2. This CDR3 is CASSRTRGAPLYEQYF. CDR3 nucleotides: TGTGCCAGCAGTCGGACGCGGGGGGCCCCACTCTACGAGCAGTACTTC.